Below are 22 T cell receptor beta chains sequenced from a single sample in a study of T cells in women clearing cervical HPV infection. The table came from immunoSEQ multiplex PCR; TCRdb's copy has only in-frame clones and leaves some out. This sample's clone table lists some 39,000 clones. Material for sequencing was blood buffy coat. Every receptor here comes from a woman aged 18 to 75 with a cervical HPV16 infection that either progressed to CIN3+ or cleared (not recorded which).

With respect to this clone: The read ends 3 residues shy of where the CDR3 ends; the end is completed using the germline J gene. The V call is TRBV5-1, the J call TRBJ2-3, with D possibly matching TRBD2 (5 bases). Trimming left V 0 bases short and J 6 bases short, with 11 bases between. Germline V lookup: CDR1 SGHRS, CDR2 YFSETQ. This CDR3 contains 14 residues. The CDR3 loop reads CASSLADGGDTQYF. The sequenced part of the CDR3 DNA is TGCGCCAGCAGCTTGGCCGATGGCGGGGATACG.

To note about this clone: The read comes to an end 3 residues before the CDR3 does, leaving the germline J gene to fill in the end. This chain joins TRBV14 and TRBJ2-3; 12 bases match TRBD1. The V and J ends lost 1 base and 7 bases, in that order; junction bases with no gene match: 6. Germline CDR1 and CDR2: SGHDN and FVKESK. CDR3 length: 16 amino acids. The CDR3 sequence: CASSQAPGQGANTQYF. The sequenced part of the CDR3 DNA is TGTGCCAGCAGCCAAGCCCCGGGACAGGGGGCAAATACG.

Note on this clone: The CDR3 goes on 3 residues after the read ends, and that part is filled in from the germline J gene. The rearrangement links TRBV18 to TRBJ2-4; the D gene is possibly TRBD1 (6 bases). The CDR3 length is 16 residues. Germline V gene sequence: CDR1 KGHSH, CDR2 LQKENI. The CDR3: CASSPSLPGGHEGQYF. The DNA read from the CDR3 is TGTGCCAGCTCACCCTCTCTCCCTGGGGGACACGAGGGT.

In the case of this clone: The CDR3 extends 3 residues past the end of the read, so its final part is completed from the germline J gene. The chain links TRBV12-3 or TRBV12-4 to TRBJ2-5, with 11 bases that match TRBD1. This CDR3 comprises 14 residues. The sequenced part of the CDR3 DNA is TGTGCCAGCTCCGGGACAGGGGGGAAGAGAACC. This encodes CASSGTGGKRT. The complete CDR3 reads CASSGTGGKRTQYF.

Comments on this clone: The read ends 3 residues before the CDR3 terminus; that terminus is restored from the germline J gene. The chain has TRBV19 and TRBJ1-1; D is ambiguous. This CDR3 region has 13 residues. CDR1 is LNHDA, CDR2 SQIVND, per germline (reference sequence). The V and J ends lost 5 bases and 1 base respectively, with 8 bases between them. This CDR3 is CASSHRQNTEAFF. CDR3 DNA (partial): TGTGCCAGTAGTCATCGACAGAACACTGAA.

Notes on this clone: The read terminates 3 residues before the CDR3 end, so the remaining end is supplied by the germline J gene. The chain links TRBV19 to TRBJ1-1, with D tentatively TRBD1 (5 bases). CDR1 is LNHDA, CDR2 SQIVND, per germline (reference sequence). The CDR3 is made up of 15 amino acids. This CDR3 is CASSPTGISGERAFF. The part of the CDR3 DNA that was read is TGTGCCAGTAGCCCCACTGGGATATCGGGGGAAAGA.

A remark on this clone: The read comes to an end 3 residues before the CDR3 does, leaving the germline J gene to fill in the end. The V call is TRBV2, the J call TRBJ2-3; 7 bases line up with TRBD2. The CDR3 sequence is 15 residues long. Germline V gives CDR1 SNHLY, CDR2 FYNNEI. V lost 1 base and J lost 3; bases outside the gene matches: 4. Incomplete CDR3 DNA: TGTGCCAGCAGTGAAGTGGGGGGGAATACAGATACG. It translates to CASSEVGGNTDT. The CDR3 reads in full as CASSEVGGNTDTQYF.

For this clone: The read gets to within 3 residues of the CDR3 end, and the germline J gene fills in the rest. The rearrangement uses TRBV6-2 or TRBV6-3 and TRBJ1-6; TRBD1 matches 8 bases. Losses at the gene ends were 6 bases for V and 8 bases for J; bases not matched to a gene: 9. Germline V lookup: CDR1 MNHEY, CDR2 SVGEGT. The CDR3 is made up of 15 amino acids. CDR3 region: CASSPSGTGHSPLHF. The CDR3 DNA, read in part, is TGTGCCAGCAGCCCCAGCGGGACAGGACATTCACCC.

The CDR3: CASSGGYEQYF. The part of the CDR3 DNA that was read is TGTGCCAGTAGTGGAGGGTACGAG. The chain links TRBV19 to TRBJ2-7; D perhaps matches TRBD2 (6 bases). The CDR3 end falls 3 residues outside the read, so it is completed with the germline J gene. Germline V lookup: CDR1 LNHDA, CDR2 SQIVND (reference sequence). Trimming pared 5 bases from V and 4 bases from J, leaving 6 bases between. The CDR3 totals 11 residues.

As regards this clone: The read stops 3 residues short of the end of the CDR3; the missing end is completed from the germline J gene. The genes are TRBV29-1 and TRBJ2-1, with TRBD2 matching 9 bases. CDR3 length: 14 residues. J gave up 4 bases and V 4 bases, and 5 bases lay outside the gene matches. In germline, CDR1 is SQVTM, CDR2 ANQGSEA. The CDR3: CSVAERGAYNEQFF. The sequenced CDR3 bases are TGCAGCGTTGCCGAGCGGGGGGCATACAATGAG.

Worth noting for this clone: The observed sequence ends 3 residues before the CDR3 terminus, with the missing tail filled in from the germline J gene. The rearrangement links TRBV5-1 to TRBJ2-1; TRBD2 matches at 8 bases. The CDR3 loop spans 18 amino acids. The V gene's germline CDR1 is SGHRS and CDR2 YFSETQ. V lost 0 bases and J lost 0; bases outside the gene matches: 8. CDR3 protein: CASSLGAGGLSSYNEQFF. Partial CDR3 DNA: TGCGCCAGCAGCTTGGGGGCGGGGGGTCTGAGCTCCTACAATGAG.

The sequenced CDR3 bases are TGTGCCAGTAGTATACGGACTTTTGGGGAAAAG. It yields the protein CASSIRTFGEK. The CDR3, in full, reads CASSIRTFGEKLFF. This chain links TRBV19 with TRBJ2-2; D is possibly TRBD2 (5 bases). Read coverage stops 3 residues before the CDR3 terminus; the germline J gene supplies the remainder. The CDR3 runs to 14 residues. Germline assignment: CDR1 LNHDA and CDR2 SQIVND (reference sequence).

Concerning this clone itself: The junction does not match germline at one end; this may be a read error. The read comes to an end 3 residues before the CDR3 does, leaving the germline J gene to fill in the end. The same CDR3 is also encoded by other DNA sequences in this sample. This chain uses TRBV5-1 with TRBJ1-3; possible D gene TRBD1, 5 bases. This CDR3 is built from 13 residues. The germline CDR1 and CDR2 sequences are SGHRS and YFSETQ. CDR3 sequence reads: CASATEPGNTIYF. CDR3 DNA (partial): TGCGCCAGCGCGACAGAACCTGGAAACACT.

CDR3 sequence: CASSAIDRGAYGQYF. The CDR3 bases that were read are TGTGCCAGCAGCGCAATTGACAGGGGAGCCTATGGT. The chain carries TRBV7-2 and TRBJ2-4; 8 bases are a match to TRBD1. Read sequence stops 3 residues before the CDR3 end, and the germline J gene provides the missing end. The CDR3 sequence is 15 residues long. Germline CDR1 and CDR2: SGHTA and FQGNSA. The entire variable domain, with the rest obtained from reference TRBV7-2 and TRBJ2-4, is as follows: GAGVSQSPSNKVTEKGKDVELRCDPISGHTALYWYRQSLGQGLEFLIYFQGNSAPDKSGLPSDRFSAERTGGSVSTLTIQRTQQEDSAVYLCASSAIDRGAYGQYFGAGTRLSVL.

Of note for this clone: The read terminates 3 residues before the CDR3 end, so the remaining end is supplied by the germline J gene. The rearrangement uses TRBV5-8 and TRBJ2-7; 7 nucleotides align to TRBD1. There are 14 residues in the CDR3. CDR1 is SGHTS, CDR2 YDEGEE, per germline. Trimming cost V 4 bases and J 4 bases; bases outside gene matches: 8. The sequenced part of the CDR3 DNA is TGTGCCAGCAGCCTCGGACAGGTTTTGTACGAG. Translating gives CASSLGQVLYE. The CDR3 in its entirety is CASSLGQVLYEQYF.

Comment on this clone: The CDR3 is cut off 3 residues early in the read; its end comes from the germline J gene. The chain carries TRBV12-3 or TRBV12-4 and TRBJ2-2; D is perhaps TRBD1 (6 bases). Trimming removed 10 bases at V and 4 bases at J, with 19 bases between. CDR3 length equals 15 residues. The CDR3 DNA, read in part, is TGTGCCACCGATGGTAAAGGGGGTGCCACCGGGGAG. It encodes CATDGKGGATGE. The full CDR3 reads CATDGKGGATGELFF.

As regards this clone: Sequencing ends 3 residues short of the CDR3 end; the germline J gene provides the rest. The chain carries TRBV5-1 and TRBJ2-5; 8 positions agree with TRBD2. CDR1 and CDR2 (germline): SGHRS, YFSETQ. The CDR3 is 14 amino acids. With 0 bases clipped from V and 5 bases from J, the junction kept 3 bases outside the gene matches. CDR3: CASSLGASGETQYF. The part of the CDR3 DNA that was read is TGCGCCAGCAGCTTGGGGGCTAGCGGGGAGACC.

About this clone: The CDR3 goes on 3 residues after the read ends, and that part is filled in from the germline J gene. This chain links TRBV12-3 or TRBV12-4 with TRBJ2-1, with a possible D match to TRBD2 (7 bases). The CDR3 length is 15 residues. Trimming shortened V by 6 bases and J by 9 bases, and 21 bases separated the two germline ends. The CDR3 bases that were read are TGTGCCAGCAGCCCCTCGGGGGGCCCCTACGGTGAG. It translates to CASSPSGGPYGE. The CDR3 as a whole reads CASSPSGGPYGEQFF.

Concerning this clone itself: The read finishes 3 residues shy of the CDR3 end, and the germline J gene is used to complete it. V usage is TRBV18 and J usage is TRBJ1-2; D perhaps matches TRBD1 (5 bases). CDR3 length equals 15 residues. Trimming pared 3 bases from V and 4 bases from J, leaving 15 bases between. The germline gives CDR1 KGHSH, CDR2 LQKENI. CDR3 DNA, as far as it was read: TGTGCCAGCTCACCGTCTCAGGGATCCACCTATGGC. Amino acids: CASSPSQGSTYG. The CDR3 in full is CASSPSQGSTYGYTF. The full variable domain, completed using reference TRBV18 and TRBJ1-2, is NAGVMQNPRHLVRRRGQEARLRCSPMKGHSHVYWYRQLPEEGLKFMVYLQKENIIDESGMPKERFSAEFPKEGPSILRIQQVVRGDSAAYFCASSPSQGSTYGYTFGSGTRLTVV.

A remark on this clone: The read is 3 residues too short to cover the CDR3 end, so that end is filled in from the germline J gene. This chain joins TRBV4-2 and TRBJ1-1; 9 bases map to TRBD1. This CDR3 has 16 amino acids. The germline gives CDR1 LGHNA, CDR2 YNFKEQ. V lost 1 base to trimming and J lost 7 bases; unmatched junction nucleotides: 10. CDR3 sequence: CASSQAIGQGPYEAFF. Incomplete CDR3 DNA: TGTGCCAGCAGCCAAGCGATCGGACAGGGGCCGTATGAA.

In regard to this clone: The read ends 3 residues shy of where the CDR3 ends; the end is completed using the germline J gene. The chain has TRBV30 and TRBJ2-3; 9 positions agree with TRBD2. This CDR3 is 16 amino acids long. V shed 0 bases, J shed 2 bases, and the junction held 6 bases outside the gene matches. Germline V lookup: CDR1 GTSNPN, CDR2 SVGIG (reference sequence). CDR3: CAWSVGAGGNTDTQYF. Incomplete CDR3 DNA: TGTGCCTGGAGTGTAGGCGCGGGGGGGAACACAGATACG.

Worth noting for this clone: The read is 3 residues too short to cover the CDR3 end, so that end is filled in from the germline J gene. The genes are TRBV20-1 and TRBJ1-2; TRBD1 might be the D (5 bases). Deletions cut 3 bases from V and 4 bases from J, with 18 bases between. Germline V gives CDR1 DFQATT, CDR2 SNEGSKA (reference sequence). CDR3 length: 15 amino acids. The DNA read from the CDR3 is TGCAGTGCTAGTCCCGGGGGGTCCACACTCTATGGC. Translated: CSASPGGSTLYG. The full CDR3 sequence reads CSASPGGSTLYGYTF.